This TCR beta chain was sequenced in a study of T cell repertoires in cytomegalovirus infection. The CDR3 length is 16 residues. Germline V CDR1 and CDR2: SEHNR, FQNEAQ (reference sequence). V lost 5 bases and J 0 bases, leaving 14 bases between the germline ends. MiXCR, run by TCRdb on the reads, gives a single entry per CDR3 protein. In the table there are 600,000 to 700,000 distinct CDR3 sequences, around a third of which are singletons. Concerning this clonotype itself: As yet, its antigen is unknown.

The receptor was isolated from a human donor in good health (CMV status not recorded). Some clones in this sample may be carry-over from other donors' samples. The chain is built from TRBV7-9 and TRBJ2-1, with a possible D match to TRBD2 (6 bases). Material: cultured PBMCs, obtained from culture after CMV antigen stimulation. CDR3 in amino acids: CASSPRDFGSYNEQFF. CDR3 bases: TGTGCCAGCAGCCCCCGGGACTTTGGCTCCTACAATGAGCAGTTCTTC.